This is a list of T cell receptor beta chains from one sample in a study of cytomegalovirus exposure and HLA in healthy donors. TCRdb keeps only in-frame clones here, not all; method: immunoSEQ multiplex PCR. This repertoire shows around 150,000 clones, about 85% found once; its top ten account for 2% to 2.5%. Sequencing was done on a sample of PBMCs. Receptors were obtained from a man aged 25 to 45 in good health and CMV-seropositive. Each CDR3 is given with its conserved first and last residue. A D gene is named only where the DNA matches it firmly. Only some rows state a clone size, as once, few, many or a class for expanded clones.

>TRBJ1-2|13|TRBD1|.|TRBV7-2
CASSPQGQSGYTF
TGTGCCAGCAGCCCGCAGGGACAGTCTGGCTACACCTTC
>TRBJ1-4|18|.|.|TRBV4-1
CASSQGYGPGATNEKLFF
TGCGCCAGCAGCCAAGGATATGGTCCCGGGGCAACTAATGAAAAACTGTTTTTT
>TRBJ1-1|16|TRBD1|.|TRBV4-3
CASSQETGTGAQVAFF
TGCGCCAGCAGCCAAGAAACCGGGACAGGGGCGCAGGTAGCTTTCTTT
>TRBJ2-1|14|TRBD2|.|TRBV11-2
CASGRGGLNNEQFF
TGTGCCAGCGGGCGGGGGGGCCTAAACAATGAGCAGTTCTTC
>TRBJ1-2|14|.|.|TRBV5-4
CASSLGEGEGGYTF
TGTGCCAGCAGCTTGGGTGAGGGTGAGGGTGGCTACACCTTC
>TRBJ2-5|16|TRBD2|.|TRBV5-4
CASSSPLRGARETQYF
TGTGCCAGCAGCTCCCCCCTGCGGGGGGCCAGAGAGACCCAGTACTTC
>TRBJ2-1|14|.|once|TRBV6-5
CASSYRTVQGPPFF
TGTGCCAGCAGTTACCGCACAGTTCAGGGGCCCCCGTTCTTC
>TRBJ2-1|15|TRBD2|.|TRBV5-5
CASSRGTSGVNEQFF
TGTGCCAGCAGCCGAGGGACTAGCGGGGTTAATGAGCAGTTCTTC
>TRBJ2-3|15|.|once|TRBV9
CASSAQALSKDPQYF
TGTGCCAGCAGCGCCCAGGCCCTTTCCAAAGATCCGCAGTATTTT
>TRBJ2-1|15|TRBD2|.|TRBV13
CASSPEGLLRNEQFF
TGTGCCAGCAGCCCAGAGGGACTACTCCGCAATGAGCAGTTCTTC
>TRBJ1-4|16|TRBD1|.|TRBV5-1
CASTEDRVGANEKLFF
TGCGCCAGCACCGAGGACAGGGTTGGAGCTAATGAAAAACTGTTTTTT
>TRBJ1-2|13|.|few|TRBV6-5
CASSSTVTPGYTF
TGTGCCAGCAGCTCGACAGTTACCCCTGGCTACACCTTC
>TRBJ1-2|16|TRBD1|.|TRBV5-5
CASSSAGTGIGYGYTF
TGTGCCAGCAGCTCGGCCGGGACAGGGATTGGCTATGGCTACACCTTC
>TRBJ2-3|15|TRBD2|.|TRBV9
CASSVGTSGTDTQYF
TGTGCCAGCAGCGTAGGGACTAGCGGAACAGATACGCAGTATTTT
>TRBJ1-1|14|TRBD1|.|TRBV9
CASSPHGQGTEAFF
TGTGCCAGCAGCCCCCACGGACAGGGGACTGAAGCTTTCTTT
>TRBJ1-3|17|TRBD1|.|TRBV4-3
CASSQVPGQRAGNTIYF
TGCGCCAGCAGCCAAGTCCCGGGACAGCGGGCTGGAAACACCATATATTTT
>TRBJ2-7|21|TRBD2|.|TRBV5-3
CARSLNSLAGGPRMSSYEQYF
TGTGCCAGAAGCTTGAATTCCCTAGCGGGGGGACCCAGGATGAGCTCCTACGAGCAGTACTTC
>TRBJ1-1|14|.|.|TRBV13
CASSYNREGTEAFF
TGTGCCAGCAGCTATAACAGGGAGGGCACTGAAGCTTTCTTT
>TRBJ1-3|15|.|.|TRBV19
CASAKQGFAGNTIYF
TGTGCCAGTGCCAAACAGGGTTTCGCTGGAAACACCATATATTTT
>TRBJ1-3|16|TRBD1|.|TRBV18
CASSPSGQDSGNTIYF
TGTGCCAGCTCACCGTCGGGACAGGACTCTGGAAACACCATATATTTT
>TRBJ2-5|14|TRBD2|.|TRBV5-5
CASSPGLVVETQYF
TGTGCCAGCAGCCCGGGACTAGTTGTTGAGACCCAGTACTTC
>TRBJ1-2|12|.|few|TRBV7-9
CASSLTGHGYTF
TGTGCCAGCAGCTTAACAGGGCATGGCTACACCTTC
>TRBJ2-7|16|TRBD2|.|TRBV13
CASSFRLAGGSYEQYF
TGTGCCAGCAGCTTTCGACTAGCGGGGGGATCCTACGAGCAGTACTTC
>TRBJ2-6|17|.|.|TRBV7-7
CASSLSLPGAGANVLTF
TGTGCTAGCAGCTTAAGTCTCCCGGGGGCTGGGGCCAACGTCCTGACTTTC
>TRBJ2-5|17|TRBD2|.|TRBV7-2
CASSRPTSGGARETQYF
TGTGCCAGCAGCAGGCCTACTAGCGGGGGGGCCAGGGAGACCCAGTACTTC
>TRBJ2-7|13|.|.|TRBV6-6
CASSYGQSYEQYF
TGTGCCAGCAGTTACGGACAGTCCTACGAGCAGTACTTC
>TRBJ1-5|14|.|.|TRBV2
CASSEAEFNQPQHF
TGTGCCAGCAGTGAAGCGGAGTTCAATCAGCCCCAGCATTTT
>TRBJ1-2|15|.|.|TRBV4-2
CASSQVEGLLGGYTF
TGTGCCAGCAGCCAAGTAGAGGGACTTCTGGGAGGCTACACCTTC